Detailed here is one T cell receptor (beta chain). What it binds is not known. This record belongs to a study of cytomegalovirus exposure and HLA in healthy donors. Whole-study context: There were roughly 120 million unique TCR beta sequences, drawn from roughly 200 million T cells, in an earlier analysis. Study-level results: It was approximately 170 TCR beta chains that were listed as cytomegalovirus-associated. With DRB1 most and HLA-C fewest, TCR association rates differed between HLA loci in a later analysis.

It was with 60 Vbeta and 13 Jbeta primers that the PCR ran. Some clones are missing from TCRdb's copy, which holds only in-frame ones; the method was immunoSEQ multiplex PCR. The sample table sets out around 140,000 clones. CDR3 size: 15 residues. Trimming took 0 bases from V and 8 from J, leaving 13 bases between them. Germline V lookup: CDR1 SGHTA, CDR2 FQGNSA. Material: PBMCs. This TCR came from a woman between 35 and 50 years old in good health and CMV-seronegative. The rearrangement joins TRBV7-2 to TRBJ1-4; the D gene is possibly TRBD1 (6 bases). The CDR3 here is CASSLAAGAAEKLFF. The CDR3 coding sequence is TGTGCCAGCAGCTTAGCGGCGGGGGCTGCCGAAAAACTGTTTTTT.